These 32 T cell receptor beta chains were all obtained from the same sample, sequenced in a study of CD8 T cells in ankylosing spondylitis. TCRdb re-analysed the 5' RACE reads in MiXCR, keeping a single row per CDR3 protein. The sample records about 220,000 distinct CDR3 sequences, about a quarter being singletons. The sample comprised blood, either unsorted or a sorted T cell fraction (not recorded which). These receptors were collected from a male donor with ankylosing spondylitis or in good health (not recorded which).

There are many counts of this clonotype. The chain recombines TRBV5-5 with TRBJ2-3; unclear D gene. Trimming removed 2 bases from V and 7 bases from J, with 14 bases in between. Per the germline V gene, CDR1 is SGHKS and CDR2 is YYEKEE (reference sequence). The CDR3 contains 14 residues. The CDR3 nucleotides are TGTGCCAGCAGCTTAGGGTCTCCGCCGAATACGCAGTATTTT. Residues: CASSLGSPPNTQYF. The entire variable domain, with the rest obtained from reference TRBV5-5 and TRBJ2-3, is as follows: DAGVTQSPTHLIKTRGQQVTLRCSPISGHKSVSWYQQVLGQGPQFIFQYYEKEERGRGNFPDRFSARQFPNYSSELNVNALLLGDSALYLCASSLGSPPNTQYFGPGTRLTVL.

This clonotype came up a few times. The rearrangement joins TRBV5-1 to TRBJ2-5; D perhaps matches TRBD2 (5 bases). The germline V and J ends were trimmed by 0 bases and 5 bases, with 11 bases remaining between them. This CDR3 has 14 residues. Germline-derived CDR1 and CDR2 are SGHRS and YFSETQ. CDR3 in amino acids: CASSLDSGGETQYF. Written as DNA, the CDR3 is TGCGCCAGCAGCTTGGACAGTGGCGGGGAGACCCAGTACTTC.

The gene calls are TRBV29-1 and TRBJ2-1; no firm D call. The CDR3 is made up of 10 amino acids. Trimming took off 4 bases at V and 9 bases at J, with 7 bases between the two ends. Germline loops: CDR1 SQVTM, CDR2 ANQGSEA. The CDR3 here is CSVALVEQFF. As DNA, the CDR3 is TGCAGCGTTGCTTTAGTTGAGCAGTTCTTC.

Many counts were recorded for this clonotype. The chain recombines TRBV20-1 with TRBJ2-7; D might be TRBD2 (5 bases). Germline V gene data show CDR1 as DFQATT and CDR2 as SNEGSKA (reference sequence). V lost 3 bases and J 7 bases, leaving 19 bases between the germline ends. The CDR3 length is 14 residues. This chain's CDR3 is CSASSSGDLWEQYF. CDR3 bases: TGCAGTGCTAGTTCGAGCGGAGACCTCTGGGAGCAGTACTTC.

The CDR3 loop reads CSARPGADNQPQHF. DNA for the CDR3: TGCAGTGCTAGACCAGGGGCGGATAATCAGCCCCAGCATTTT. The chain recombines TRBV20-1 with TRBJ1-5; TRBD1 might be the D (6 bases). The CDR3 extends over 14 amino acids. Germline V gives CDR1 DFQATT, CDR2 SNEGSKA (reference sequence). The V end lost 2 bases, the J end lost 4 bases, and 12 bases lay between the germline ends.

The genes are TRBV29-1 and TRBJ2-1; TRBD2 matches 14 bases. The J segment lost 2 bases and the V segment lost 7 bases, leaving 7 bases of the junction unmatched. Germline V gives CDR1 SQVTM, CDR2 ANQGSEA. The CDR3 covers 16 residues. CDR3 region: CSAEGLAGVPYNEQFF. CDR3 in DNA: TGCAGCGCCGAGGGACTAGCGGGAGTCCCCTACAATGAGCAGTTCTTC.

This chain links TRBV20-1 with TRBJ2-2; possibly TRBD1 for D (7 bases). Germline V CDR1 and CDR2: DFQATT, SNEGSKA (reference sequence). V was cut by 0 bases and J by 0 bases, with 17 bases left in between. The length of the CDR3 is 18 residues. The CDR3 nucleotides read TGCAGTGCTAGAGATAGGAGGGGGCGGCAGGCGAACACCGGGGAGCTGTTTTTT. Translating gives CSARDRRGRQANTGELFF.

The gene calls are TRBV6-6 and TRBJ2-7, with TRBD2 matching 13 bases. Per the germline V gene, CDR1 is MNHNY and CDR2 is SVGAGI (reference sequence). The junction had 7 bases not matched to a gene; V was cut back by 10 bases and J by 7 bases. The CDR3 is made up of 13 amino acids. CDR3: CATRTSGSGEQYF. The CDR3 DNA is TGTGCCACCAGGACTAGCGGGAGCGGAGAGCAGTACTTC.

This clonotype came up many times. This chain links TRBV24-1 with TRBJ1-2; possible D gene TRBD1, 6 bases. V shed 2 bases and J shed 5 bases, with 11 bases lying between them. The CDR3 runs to 14 residues. Per the germline V gene, CDR1 is KGHDR and CDR2 is SFDVKD. CDR3 in DNA: TGTGCCACCAGTGATTCGGACAGAGTTTATGGCTACACCTTC. Its protein is CATSDSDRVYGYTF.

This clonotype was seen more than once but under ten times. J is TRBJ2-3 and V is TRBV12-3 or TRBV12-4; D gene uncertain. Deletions cut 7 bases from V and 0 bases from J, with 11 bases between. The CDR3 loop spans 14 amino acids. CDR3 coding DNA: TGTGCCAGCACCCGAACAGCGAGCACAGATACGCAGTATTTT. Protein product: CASTRTASTDTQYF.

This clonotype has at least ten counts. The V and J genes are TRBV5-1 and TRBJ1-1, with TRBD1 identical over 7 bases. The CDR3 length is 14 residues. Germline V gives CDR1 SGHRS, CDR2 YFSETQ. J lost 3 bases, V lost 3 bases, and 5 bases had no gene match. The CDR3 bases are TGCGCCAGCAGCTACCTGACAGGGTACACTGAAGCTTTCTTT. Translated, it gives CASSYLTGYTEAFF.

This clonotype came up once. A much more abundant neighbour one base away suggests this may be a read error. The chain couples TRBV12-3 or TRBV12-4 to TRBJ2-2; D gene unclear. CDR3 length equals 15 residues. The CDR3 DNA reads TGTTCCAGCAGTCCGTGGACGCCGAACACCGGGGAGCTGTTTTTT. It translates to CSSSPWTPNTGELFF.

This clonotype was observed a few times. The rearrangement links TRBV29-1 to TRBJ2-5; TRBD1 agrees at 10 bases. The junction had 2 bases not matched to a gene; V was cut back by 3 bases and J by 4 bases. The germline V gene encodes CDR1 SQVTM and CDR2 ANQGSEA. The CDR3 runs to 13 residues. The CDR3 coding sequence is TGCAGCGTTGATGACAGGGGGCGAGAGACCCAGTACTTC. This sequence encodes CSVDDRGRETQYF. The full variable domain, its missing parts supplied by reference TRBV29-1 and TRBJ2-5, is SAVISQKPSRDICQRGTSLTIQCQVDSQVTMMFWYRQQPGQSLTLIATANQGSEATYESGFVIDKFPISRPNLTFSTLTVSNMSPEDSSIYLCSVDDRGRETQYFGPGTRLLVL.

This clonotype was recorded at least ten times. This rearrangement joins TRBV6-5 to TRBJ1-1, with D unclear. The CDR3 has 13 residues. V lost 0 bases and J lost 1, with 3 bases in between. Germline CDR1 is MNHEY and CDR2 is SVGAGI. The CDR3 is CASSYSRNTEAFF. CDR3 coding DNA: TGTGCCAGCAGTTACTCGAGGAACACTGAAGCTTTCTTT.

J is TRBJ2-7 and V is TRBV6-5; D gene ambiguous. There are 13 residues in the CDR3. Germline-derived CDR1 and CDR2 are MNHEY and SVGAGI. With 2 bases removed from V and 3 bases from J, the gap between germline ends came to 8 bases. CDR3 loop: CASSYQVDYEQYF. CDR3 sequence (DNA): TGTGCCAGCAGTTACCAGGTAGACTACGAGCAGTACTTC.

The CDR3 loop reads CSARDVVTRGEQYF. CDR3 coding DNA: TGCAGTGCTAGAGATGTCGTAACGAGGGGCGAGCAGTACTTC. V gene TRBV20-1 combines with J gene TRBJ2-7; tentatively, D is TRBD1 or TRBD2 (5 bases each). The germline V gene encodes CDR1 DFQATT and CDR2 SNEGSKA (reference sequence). The CDR3 has 14 residues. V shed 0 bases and J shed 6 bases, with 15 bases lying between them.

This clonotype was seen at least ten times. CDR3 amino acids: CASSTRWTSGNNEQFF. The CDR3 DNA is TGTGCCAGCAGCACTCGTTGGACTAGCGGGAACAATGAGCAGTTCTTC. The rearrangement uses TRBV27 and TRBJ2-1, with 12 bases matching TRBD2. The J segment lost 5 bases and the V segment lost 6 bases, leaving 8 bases of the junction unmatched. The germline gives CDR1 MNHEY, CDR2 SMNVEV (reference sequence). CDR3 length: 16 amino acids.

This clonotype was seen many times. The chain carries TRBV5-1 and TRBJ1-2, with 7 bases aligning to TRBD1. In germline, CDR1 is SGHRS, CDR2 YFSETQ. The CDR3 is 13 residues long. V was clipped by 3 bases and J by 8 bases; unmatched bases: 7. CDR3 amino acids: CASSWGQSKGYTF. The CDR3 DNA follows: TGCGCCAGCAGCTGGGGACAGAGTAAGGGCTACACCTTC.

V usage is TRBV6-1 and J usage is TRBJ2-3; 8 nucleotides agree with TRBD1. The CDR3 loop spans 15 amino acids. V lost 6 bases, J lost 3 bases, and 8 bases stayed unmatched. Per germline, CDR1 MNHNS and CDR2 SASEGT. The CDR3 nucleotides read TGTGCCAGCAGCCCAGACAGGGGTTTTACAGATACGCAGTATTTT. It is translated as CASSPDRGFTDTQYF.

This clonotype was recorded only once. This chain uses TRBV19 with TRBJ2-4; D uncertain. This CDR3 has 15 residues. Germline lookup yields CDR1 LNHDA and CDR2 SQIVND (reference sequence). The V gene lost 9 bases and the J gene lost 2 bases, with 17 bases spanning the gap. CDR3 DNA: TGTGCCAGCCTTAGGCCCGGAGTTCCCAAAAACATTCAGTACTTC. It is translated as CASLRPGVPKNIQYF.

This chain uses TRBV27 with TRBJ2-7; D may be TRBD1 or TRBD2 (5 bases each). Deletions cut 4 bases from V and 5 bases from J, with 15 bases between. Germline CDR1 MNHEY, CDR2 SMNVEV (reference sequence). This CDR3 is built from 14 residues. CDR3 sequence: CASSSKGRTDEQYF. DNA of the CDR3: TGTGCCAGCAGTTCCAAGGGACGTACGGACGAGCAGTACTTC.

This clonotype was detected many times. The chain couples TRBV27 to TRBJ2-3; possible D gene TRBD1, 6 bases. This CDR3 contains 13 residues. Trimming stripped 5 bases from V and 5 bases from J, with 11 bases between. In germline, CDR1 is MNHEY, CDR2 SMNVEV (reference sequence). The CDR3 sequence is CASSPTGRDTQYF. For the CDR3, the DNA is TGTGCCAGCAGTCCCACAGGGAGAGATACGCAGTATTTT.

This clonotype was recorded once. CDR3 region: CSAAGQAGGSGELFF. Here the CDR3 DNA reads TGCAGTGCCGCAGGCCAAGCGGGAGGGTCCGGGGAGCTGTTTTTT. The chain employs TRBV20-1 and TRBJ2-2, with 10 bases identical to TRBD2. The CDR3 spans 15 residues. Germline trimming cut 6 bases from V and 6 bases from J; bases unmatched to any gene: 10. Germline-derived CDR1 and CDR2 are DFQATT and SNEGSKA (reference sequence).

This clonotype was counted many times. The chain joins TRBV9 to TRBJ2-5; D may correspond to TRBD1 or TRBD2 (5 bases each). Germline V gene data show CDR1 as SGDLS and CDR2 as YYNGEE. Trimming pared 0 bases from V and 7 bases from J, leaving 16 bases between. The CDR3 spans 15 residues. CDR3 in DNA: TGTGCCAGCAGCGTAGCAGAGGGGAAAGGTTGGACCCAGTACTTC. This translates into CASSVAEGKGWTQYF.

About this clonotype itself: A read error may account for a junction end that differs from germline. J is TRBJ2-2 and V is TRBV6-5; TRBD1 agrees at 10 bases. Per germline, CDR1 MNHEY and CDR2 SVGAGI. This CDR3 has 16 amino acids. CDR3 in DNA: TGTGCCAGCAGTCACTCGGGACAGGGGCGCACCGGGGAGCTGTTTTTT. Encoded protein: CASSHSGQGRTGELFF.

This clonotype was seen many times. The CDR3 region is CASSDRQTDTQYF. DNA for the CDR3: TGTGCCAGCAGCGACAGACAGACAGATACGCAGTATTTT. This chain links TRBV7-2 with TRBJ2-3, with D maybe TRBD1 (5 bases). Deletions cut 5 bases from V and 3 bases from J, with 9 bases between. CDR1 and CDR2 (germline): SGHTA, FQGNSA. CDR3 size: 13 residues.

This clonotype has more than one count but fewer than ten. One end of the junction does not line up with germline, which may come from a read error. J is TRBJ2-3 and V is TRBV12-3 or TRBV12-4; TRBD2 matches 10 bases. The CDR3 sequence is 14 residues long. CDR3 in amino acids: CASSLAGDADTQYF. In nucleotides, the CDR3 is TGTGCCAGCAGTCTAGCGGGAGACGCAGATACGCAGTATTTT.

This clonotype showed up many times. This chain connects TRBV20-1 to TRBJ1-5, with 7 bases identical to TRBD2. The J call may be faulty, since TRBJ2-3 better matches the DNA end. CDR3 length: 13 amino acids. The germline V gene has CDR1 DFQATT and CDR2 SNEGSKA (reference sequence). CDR3 loop: CSASGTAKGPQYF. The CDR3 DNA is TGCAGTGCGAGCGGGACGGCCAAGGGGCCCCAGTATTTT.

Notes on this clonotype: Since a much larger clone is just one base distant, this may be a read error. The gene calls are TRBV3-1 and TRBJ2-3; D not certain. The CDR3 runs to 13 residues. Germline CDR1 and CDR2: LGHDT and YNNKEL (reference sequence). V lost 1 base and J lost 5, with 7 bases in between. This CDR3 reads CASSQARVDTQYF. CDR3 sequence (DNA): TGTGCCAGCAGCCAAGCAAGGGTAGATACGCAGTATTTT.

This clonotype showed up just a few times. This rearrangement joins TRBV3-1 to TRBJ2-2; D uncertain. Germline loops: CDR1 LGHDT, CDR2 YNNKEL (reference sequence). V was cut by 2 bases and J by 7 bases, with 2 bases left in between. CDR3 length: 11 amino acids. The CDR3 here is CASSQFGELFF. CDR3 nucleotide sequence: TGTGCCAGCAGCCAATTCGGGGAGCTGTTTTTT.

This sequence joins TRBV10-2 and TRBJ2-5; no definite D call. Trimming took off 0 bases at V and 4 bases at J, with 3 bases between the two ends. Germline V gives CDR1 WSHSY, CDR2 SAAADI. This CDR3 contains 12 residues. Here the CDR3 reads CASSESVETQYF. Written as DNA, the CDR3 is TGCGCCAGCAGTGAGTCGGTAGAGACCCAGTACTTC.

This sequence joins TRBV10-3 and TRBJ2-2, with TRBD1 matching over 8 bases. The V segment lost 6 bases and the J segment 5 bases; nucleotides outside the gene matches: 8. The CDR3 length is 15 residues. Germline values: CDR1 ENHRY, CDR2 SYGVKD. CDR3 protein: CAIREQGVGTGELFF. In DNA, the CDR3 is TGTGCCATCAGGGAACAGGGGGTTGGGACCGGGGAGCTGTTTTTT.